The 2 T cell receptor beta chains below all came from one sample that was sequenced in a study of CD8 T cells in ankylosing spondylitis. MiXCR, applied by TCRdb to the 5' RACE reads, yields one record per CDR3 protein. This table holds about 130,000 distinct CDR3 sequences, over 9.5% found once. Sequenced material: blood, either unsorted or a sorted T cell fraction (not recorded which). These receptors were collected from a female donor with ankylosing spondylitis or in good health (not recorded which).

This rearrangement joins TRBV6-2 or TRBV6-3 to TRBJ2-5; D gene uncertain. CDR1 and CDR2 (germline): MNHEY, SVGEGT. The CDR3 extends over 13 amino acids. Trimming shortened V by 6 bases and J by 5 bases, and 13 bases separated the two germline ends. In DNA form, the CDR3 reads TGTGCCAGCAGGCCCAGCTTGCGGGAGACCCAGTACTTC. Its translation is CASRPSLRETQYF.

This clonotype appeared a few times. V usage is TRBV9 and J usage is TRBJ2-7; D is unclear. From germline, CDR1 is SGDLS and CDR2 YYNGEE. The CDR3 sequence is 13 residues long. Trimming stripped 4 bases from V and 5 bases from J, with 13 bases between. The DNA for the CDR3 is TGTGCCAGCAGCCCCTATGGACCCCACGAGCAGTACTTC. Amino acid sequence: CASSPYGPHEQYF. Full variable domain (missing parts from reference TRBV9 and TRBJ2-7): DSGVTQTPKHLITATGQRVTLRCSPRSGDLSVYWYQQSLDQGLQFLIQYYNGEERAKGNILERFSAQQFPDLHSELNLSSLELGDSALYFCASSPYGPHEQYFGPGTRLTVT.